A selection of T cell receptor beta chains follows, all from one sample in a study of OX40 agonist ivuxolimab in advanced cancers. Generated by immunoSEQ multiplex PCR, the TCRdb table keeps only in-frame clones and is missing some. The repertoire includes 65,000 to 90,000 clones, 80% to 90% of them detected once, and about 6% sits in the top ten. This specimen was CD4+ or CD8+ T cells sorted from blood, taken in a trial of the OX40 agonist ivuxolimab. These receptors were collected from an adult with an advanced solid tumor such as melanoma, head and neck, liver or kidney cancer. The CDR3 runs from the conserved cysteine through the conserved F or W. The D gene is left open where the match is weak. Size is omitted from some rows. Given values are once, few, many or a class for expanded clones.

V gene,clone size,D gene,J gene,CDR3 DNA,CDR3 protein
TRBV5-1,few,.,TRBJ2-2,TGCGCCAGCAGCTTGGATCCCACCGGGGAGCTGTTTTTT,CASSLDPTGELFF
TRBV2,.,.,TRBJ2-7,TGTGCCAGCAGAGGATTATGGTCCGACGAGCAGTACTTC,CASRGLWSDEQYF
TRBV30,.,.,TRBJ2-1,TGTGCCTGGAGTTCGTCCTACAATGAGCAGTTCTTC,CAWSSSYNEQFF
TRBV6-6,.,TRBD2,TRBJ2-7,TGTGCCACCACCCGGGGGGGGCTCTACGAGCAGTACTTC,CATTRGGLYEQYF
TRBV5-1,.,.,TRBJ2-7,TGCGCCAGCAGCCTATTCCCACAGACCACCTACGAGCAGTACTTC,CASSLFPQTTYEQYF
TRBV18,.,TRBD2,TRBJ2-1,TGTGCCAGCTCAGGAGGACTAGCGGGGGACAATGAGCAGTTCTTC,CASSGGLAGDNEQFF
TRBV30,.,.,TRBJ1-1,TGTGCCTCAGGGAAGGTGACTGAAGCTTTCTTT,CASGKVTEAFF
TRBV6-5,.,TRBD1,TRBJ1-2,TGTGCCAGCAGTTTGAGGGACAGCATCTATGGCTACACCTTC,CASSLRDSIYGYTF
TRBV28,.,TRBD1,TRBJ2-7,TGTGCCAGCAGTTTATCCAAGGACAGGGCCTCCGAGCAGTACTTC,CASSLSKDRASEQYF
TRBV9,.,TRBD1,TRBJ2-2,TGTGCCAGCAGCACCAACAGGGGGCGTACCGGGGAGCTGTTTTTT,CASSTNRGRTGELFF
TRBV29-1,.,.,TRBJ2-4,TGCAGCGGATCCATGGGTCCCAAAAACATTCAGTACTTC,CSGSMGPKNIQYF
TRBV2,few,TRBD1,TRBJ1-6,TGTGCCAGCGGGGACAGGGGAGAGGCGGCCTCACCCCTCCACTTT,CASGDRGEAASPLHF
TRBV29-1,.,.,TRBJ2-7,TGCAGCGTTTCAAAGGGGCTAGTTTACGAGCAGTACTTC,CSVSKGLVYEQYF
TRBV4-3,.,.,TRBJ2-1,TGCGCCAGCAGCCAAGATGGGACACCGTACAATGAGCAGTTCTTC,CASSQDGTPYNEQFF
TRBV5-1,few,TRBD2,TRBJ2-1,TGCGCCAGCAGCTTCGGTAGCGGGGGGTCCTACAATGAGCAGTTCTTC,CASSFGSGGSYNEQFF
TRBV19,once,.,TRBJ1-2,TGTGCCAGTAGCGGAGGGGGGCCCTATGGCTACACCTTC,CASSGGGPYGYTF
TRBV2,.,.,TRBJ2-1,TGTGCCAGCAGGGGGGCTAGCGCTTACAATGAGCAGTTCTTC,CASRGASAYNEQFF
TRBV6-5,.,TRBD1,TRBJ2-7,TGTGCCTCCAGGACAGGCGCTTCCTACGAGCAGTACTTC,CASRTGASYEQYF
TRBV18,.,.,TRBJ1-2,TGTGCCAGCTCACCAGCGGGGGGGAATGGCTACACCTTC,CASSPAGGNGYTF
TRBV4-1,.,.,TRBJ1-2,TGCGCCAGCAGCCAAGATGGTGGGATGGGGGGCTACACCTTC,CASSQDGGMGGYTF
TRBV13,once,.,TRBJ1-6,TGTGCCAGCAGCCCCCAGGGCTATAATTCACCCCTCCACTTT,CASSPQGYNSPLHF
TRBV7-7,.,.,TRBJ2-3,TGTGCCAGCAGCTTAGCGGCGGGGAGTGGCACAGATACGCAGTATTTT,CASSLAAGSGTDTQYF
TRBV18,.,.,TRBJ2-7,TGTGCCAGCTCCCTGACCACTTACGTCGGCTACGAGCAGTACTTC,CASSLTTYVGYEQYF
TRBV2,.,.,TRBJ1-1,TGTGCCAGCAAAGGACAGTCGAACACTGAAGCTTTCTTT,CASKGQSNTEAFF
TRBV4-1,.,TRBD2,TRBJ2-5,TGCGCCAGCAGCCACGAGCCGGGGGAGGGAGAGACCCAGTACTTC,CASSHEPGEGETQYF
TRBV7-6,once,.,TRBJ1-5,TGTGCCAGCAGCTTAGGCAGGGGTGGTCAGCCCCAGCATTTT,CASSLGRGGQPQHF
TRBV5-1,.,TRBD1,TRBJ1-2,TGCGCCAGCAGCCCGGGACAGCTAACTAACTATGGCTACACCTTC,CASSPGQLTNYGYTF
TRBV19,.,.,TRBJ1-1,TGTGCCAGTAGTATTTGGGCAAGGAGGACTGAAGCTTTCTTT,CASSIWARRTEAFF
TRBV20-1,.,.,TRBJ1-6,TGCAGTACAGGGAAAGCGACACCCCTCCACTTT,CSTGKATPLHF
TRBV27,.,TRBD2,TRBJ2-2,TGTGCCAGCAGTTTCAGGCTAGCGGGAGGGTCCGGGGAGCTGTTTTTT,CASSFRLAGGSGELFF
TRBV5-1,.,.,TRBJ2-2,TGCGCCAGCAGCTTGGCCACACCGAACACCGGGGAGCTGTTTTTT,CASSLATPNTGELFF
TRBV6-6,.,TRBD1,TRBJ1-2,TGTGCCAGCAGTCCGGACAGGGACTATGGCTACACCTTC,CASSPDRDYGYTF
TRBV4-1,.,.,TRBJ2-7,TGCGCCAGCAGCCAAGATTGGAGTAGCGTCTACGAGCAGTACTTC,CASSQDWSSVYEQYF
TRBV9,.,.,TRBJ1-5,TGTGCCAGCAGCGACCGGGGGGGCAGTCAGCCCCAGCATTTT,CASSDRGGSQPQHF
TRBV11-1,.,.,TRBJ2-3,TGTGCCAGCAGCTTAGATCGGGGGAACACAGATACGCAGTATTTT,CASSLDRGNTDTQYF
TRBV5-1,.,TRBD1,TRBJ1-2,TGCGCCAGCACTAATCCGGGACAGGCCCATGGCTACACCTTC,CASTNPGQAHGYTF
TRBV5-8,.,.,TRBJ2-1,TGTGCCAGCAGCTTGGGGAGCCTAGCCCAGGGTGATGAGCAGTTCTTC,CASSLGSLAQGDEQFF
TRBV9,.,.,TRBJ2-1,TGTGCCAGCAGCGTAGGGGACACTTACAATGAGCAGTTCTTC,CASSVGDTYNEQFF
TRBV5-5,.,.,TRBJ2-3,TGTGCCAGCAGCTTGGCCGGCAGCACAGATACGCAGTATTTT,CASSLAGSTDTQYF
TRBV7-2,.,.,TRBJ2-3,TGTGCCAGCAGCCCCCAACCGCTAGGAGGAGATACGCAGTATTTT,CASSPQPLGGDTQYF
TRBV5-8,once,TRBD1,TRBJ2-1,TGTGCCAGCAGCAGGGTACAGGGGGCATCCTACAATGAGCAGTTCTTC,CASSRVQGASYNEQFF
TRBV7-9,.,.,TRBJ1-1,TGTGCCAGCAGTTACGACAGTGATTATACTGAAGCTTTCTTT,CASSYDSDYTEAFF
TRBV23-1,.,TRBD1,TRBJ1-3,TGCGCCAGCAGTCAATTTAAGGGTCGGGACAGCTCCTCTGGAAACACCATATATTTT,CASSQFKGRDSSSGNTIYF
TRBV7-9,.,.,TRBJ2-7,TGTGCCAGCAGCTTAAGTCTTAACGAGCAGTACTTC,CASSLSLNEQYF
TRBV9,.,.,TRBJ1-4,TGTGCCAGCAGCGTTCAACCGGGCAGCGTTACAACTAATGAAAAACTGTTTTTT,CASSVQPGSVTTNEKLFF
TRBV2,.,.,TRBJ2-2,TGTGCCAGCAGTGAGTTAGCGAGCGGCGTGAAAAACACCGGGGAGCTGTTTTTT,CASSELASGVKNTGELFF
TRBV5-1,.,.,TRBJ2-7,TGCGCCAGCAGCTTGGAGGCAGGCTACGAGCAGTACTTC,CASSLEAGYEQYF
TRBV4-1,.,TRBD2,TRBJ2-5,TGCGCCAGCAGCCAAGTAGCGGGAGTTGGGGAGACCCAGTACTTC,CASSQVAGVGETQYF
TRBV12-5,.,TRBD2,TRBJ2-7,TGTGCTAGTGGTTTGGTAGGCGGGGGTGCCTACGAGCAGTACTTC,CASGLVGGGAYEQYF
TRBV9,.,TRBD2,TRBJ2-7,TGTGCCAGCAGCGTGGGGGACTCTTTAGCGGGAGTCTACGAGCAGTACTTC,CASSVGDSLAGVYEQYF
TRBV19,.,.,TRBJ2-3,TGTGCCAGTAGTAACACCCCGCCTACCACAGATACGCAGTATTTT,CASSNTPPTTDTQYF
TRBV9,once,.,TRBJ1-1,TGTGCCAGCAGCGAGGGGTGGGGGCTCACTGAAGCTTTCTTT,CASSEGWGLTEAFF
TRBV5-8,.,.,TRBJ1-6,TGTGCCAGCAGCTTATTAGGCGGTGCTCCCCTCCACTTT,CASSLLGGAPLHF
TRBV25-1,.,TRBD2,TRBJ2-3,TGTGCCAGCAGTAGCGGGGGGACGGGGAGCACAGATACGCAGTATTTT,CASSSGGTGSTDTQYF
TRBV6-5,once,.,TRBJ2-3,TGTGCCAGCAGCGTACGGACGCGGGATACGCAGTATTTT,CASSVRTRDTQYF
TRBV9,.,TRBD1,TRBJ1-6,TGTGCCAGCAGCGTAGCTCCAGGGGGAGACTCCTATAATTCACCCCTCCACTTT,CASSVAPGGDSYNSPLHF
TRBV9,.,.,TRBJ2-1,TGTGCCAGCAGCGTAGACGGGAATGAGCAGTTCTTC,CASSVDGNEQFF
TRBV10-3,.,.,TRBJ1-5,TGTGCCATCAGTGATTCTGGACGGCTCAATCAGCCCCAGCATTTT,CAISDSGRLNQPQHF
TRBV5-6,.,.,TRBJ2-1,TGTGCCAGCAGCTTCCCGGCGGGACCATCCGTCAGTGAGCAGTTCTTC,CASSFPAGPSVSEQFF
TRBV20-1,.,.,TRBJ2-7,TGCAGTGCTAGAGCCGCTCAAGAGCAGTACTTC,CSARAAQEQYF